The count of the clone carrying this T cell receptor (beta chain) is one. Germline CDR1 is SQVTM and CDR2 is ANQGSEA. The CDR3 has 12 amino acids. Trimming shortened V by 7 bases and J by 0 bases, and 9 bases separated the two germline ends. This sample stems from a study of control samples from healthy donors and cancer patients. TCRdb's table, derived via immunoSEQ multiplex PCR, lists solely in-frame clones and lacks some. The data show approximately 89,000 clones, 87% seen once. The clonotype originates from a man aged 50-60 years in good health. The sample consisted of blood. The V gene is TRBV29-1, the J gene TRBJ2-5; D is perhaps TRBD1 (5 bases). In nucleotides, the CDR3 is TGCAGCGCAGGACACTACCAAGAGACCCAGTACTTC. Translating it yields CSAGHYQETQYF.